A single sample gave rise to the 14 T cell receptor beta chains below, sequenced in a study of type 1 and type 2 diabetes patients. PCR was run on genomic DNA. Amplification of the beta chain CDR3 used 30 forward and 13 reverse multiplex primers. One entry per CDR3 protein, called by TCRdb with MiXCR from the multiplex PCR reads. The sample has about 270,000 distinct CDR3 sequences, approximately 50% seen once. The sequencing input was peripheral blood mononuclear cells (PBMCs). The receptors were gathered from a man aged 18-30 years with type 2 diabetes.

This clonotype showed up many times. CDR3: CAISVSSDSGEQYF. In nucleotides, the CDR3 is TGTGCCATCAGTGTAAGTTCTGATTCCGGGGAGCAGTACTTC. The V and J genes are TRBV10-3 and TRBJ2-7, with no clear D. Germline V gene lookup returns CDR1 ENHRY and CDR2 SYGVKD. The V and J ends lost 4 bases and 7 bases respectively, with 17 bases between them. CDR3 length: 14 amino acids.

To note about this clonotype: Its ends do not fully match the called genes, so a read error is possible. CDR3 region: CASMGGRETEAFF. In DNA form, the CDR3 reads TGTGCTAGCATGGGGGGTCGGGAAACTGAAGCTTTCTTT. V and J are TRBV28 and TRBJ1-1; weak D call: TRBD1 (5 bases). The length of the CDR3 is 13 residues. Germline V CDR1 and CDR2: MDHEN, SYDVKM.

This clonotype came up a few times. CDR3 sequence: CASSPEVRHGYTF. In DNA form, the CDR3 reads TGTGCCAGCAGCCCAGAGGTCAGGCATGGCTACACCTTC. V and J are TRBV9 and TRBJ1-2, with D uncertain. The germline V gene has CDR1 SGDLS and CDR2 YYNGEE. The CDR3 length is 13 residues. Trimming removed 4 bases from V and 6 bases from J, with 13 bases in between.

V and J are TRBV20-1 and TRBJ2-3; TRBD2 matches 11 bases. This CDR3 comprises 15 residues. The trim removed 2 bases at V and 3 bases at J, leaving 4 bases unmatched. Germline-derived CDR1 and CDR2 are DFQATT and SNEGSKA (reference sequence). Here the CDR3 reads CSARSTSGSTDTQYF. CDR3 in DNA: TGCAGTGCTAGATCCACTAGCGGGAGTACAGATACGCAGTATTTT.

This clonotype was detected once. The genes are TRBV13 and TRBJ2-5; D call uncertain. The assigned J gene may be wrong: the sequence end matches TRBJ2-1 better. CDR1 and CDR2 (germline): PRHDT, FYEKMQ (reference sequence). The CDR3 contains 12 residues. CDR3 in amino acids: CASSFIQLEQFF. DNA for the CDR3: TGTGCCAGCAGCTTTATACAGCTAGAGCAGTTCTTC.

The V and J genes are TRBV20-1 and TRBJ2-7, with D unclear. The V end lost 1 base, the J end lost 2 bases, and 15 bases lay between the germline ends. The germline gives CDR1 DFQATT, CDR2 SNEGSKA (reference sequence). This CDR3 is 15 amino acids long. CDR3 DNA: TGCAGTGCTAGAGCCATTCACTCCCCAACCTACGAGCAGTACTTC. Its protein product is CSARAIHSPTYEQYF.

A few counts support this clonotype. The gene calls are TRBV19 and TRBJ2-7, with 8 bases identical to TRBD1. The CDR3 runs 15 residues. Trimming took 6 bases from V and 4 from J; bases not matched to a gene: 11. Per germline, CDR1 LNHDA and CDR2 SQIVND (reference sequence). The CDR3 region has the DNA TGTGCCAGTAGGATCTATCAGGGGGCGGAATACGAGCAGTACTTC. It codes for CASRIYQGAEYEQYF.

This clonotype was seen a handful of times. The chain joins TRBV7-2 to TRBJ1-6; D perhaps matches TRBD1 (5 bases). Per the germline V gene, CDR1 is SGHTA and CDR2 is FQGNSA. V lost 4 bases and J 8 bases, leaving 12 bases between the germline ends. The CDR3 extends over 14 amino acids. The CDR3 reads CASSSREGDSPLHF. CDR3 DNA: TGTGCCAGCAGCTCCCGGGAAGGGGATTCACCCCTCCACTTT.

The chain carries TRBV6-4 and TRBJ2-3, with 9 positions matching TRBD2. This CDR3 contains 18 residues. V dropped 10 bases and J dropped 0; count of bases not matched to a gene: 17. In germline, CDR1 is MRHNA, CDR2 SNTAGT. The CDR3 bases are TGTGCCACCCACCCCGGAAGTAGACTAGCGGAGAGCACAGATACGCAGTATTTT. It is translated as CATHPGSRLAESTDTQYF.

A few counts support this clonotype. This chain joins TRBV20-1 and TRBJ2-7; tentatively, D is TRBD2 (6 bases). This CDR3 is built from 15 residues. Trimming shortened V by 6 bases and J by 2 bases, and 20 bases separated the two germline ends. CDR1 DFQATT and CDR2 SNEGSKA come from the germline V gene (reference sequence). Here the CDR3 reads CSAEYDGTGAYEQYF. The CDR3 DNA follows: TGCAGTGCAGAATACGACGGGACTGGAGCCTACGAGCAGTACTTC.

V is TRBV4-3 and J is TRBJ1-4, with D uncertain. Germline CDR1 reads LGHNA; CDR2 reads YSLEER. The V gene lost 4 bases and the J gene lost 4 bases, with 10 bases spanning the gap. This CDR3 contains 14 residues. The CDR3 protein is CASSPGSRNEKLFF. CDR3 in DNA: TGCGCCAGCAGCCCAGGAAGCCGTAATGAAAAACTGTTTTTT.

CDR3 sequence reads: CASSRSPWGNQPQHF. CDR3 coding DNA: TGCGCCAGCAGCCGATCGCCTTGGGGCAATCAGCCCCAGCATTTT. The chain combines TRBV4-1 with TRBJ1-5; D call uncertain. With 4 bases removed from V and 2 bases from J, the gap between germline ends came to 12 bases. Germline lookup yields CDR1 MGHRA and CDR2 YSYEKL. The CDR3 is 15 residues long.

The genes are TRBV20-1 and TRBJ2-5; 12 positions agree with TRBD1. CDR1 and CDR2 (germline): DFQATT, SNEGSKA (reference sequence). This CDR3 contains 16 residues. V lost 3 bases to trimming and J lost 5 bases; unmatched junction nucleotides: 10. The CDR3 spells CSAREAGQGAPETQYF. The CDR3 region has the DNA TGCAGTGCTAGGGAAGCGGGACAGGGGGCGCCGGAGACCCAGTACTTC.

The chain carries TRBV19 and TRBJ1-4, with 9 positions matching TRBD1. Germline values: CDR1 LNHDA, CDR2 SQIVND (reference sequence). J lost 8 bases, V lost 3 bases, and 7 bases had no gene match. CDR3 length: 15 residues. CDR3 coding DNA: TGTGCCAGTAGTATCTCCGGGACAGGGTACGAAAAACTGTTTTTT. Its protein product is CASSISGTGYEKLFF.